The 31 T cell receptor beta chains presented below share a single source sample, sequenced in a study of blood T cell repertoires in COVID-19. TCRdb's copy holds only in-frame clones and misses some; the assay was immunoSEQ multiplex PCR. The sample shows 35,000 to 55,000 clones, approximately 88% of them seen only once. Specimen: peripheral blood. The origin of the receptors is a human donor in a cohort sampled during active COVID-19.

The rearrangement links TRBV18 to TRBJ2-5; a possible D gene is TRBD1 (6 bases). The V gene lost 3 bases and the J gene lost 5 bases, with 13 bases spanning the gap. The length of the CDR3 is 14 residues. Per the germline V gene, CDR1 is KGHSH and CDR2 is LQKENI. DNA of the CDR3: TGTGCCAGCTCACCCCCAACAGGGTCGGAGACCCAGTACTTC. It codes for CASSPPTGSETQYF.

The rearrangement links TRBV3-1 (or the pseudogene TRBV3-2) to TRBJ1-2, with unresolved D. The germline V and J ends were trimmed by 1 base and 8 bases, with 11 bases remaining between them. Germline values: CDR1 LGHDT, CDR2 YNNKEL (reference sequence). The CDR3 is made up of 13 amino acids. In nucleotides, the CDR3 is TGTGCCAGCAGCCAAGCGGTGATATCAGGCTACACCTTC. Its protein is CASSQAVISGYTF.

The chain has TRBV10-3 and TRBJ2-7; 10 bases map to TRBD2. CDR1 is ENHRY and CDR2 is SYGVKD in the germline V gene. This CDR3 is built from 17 residues. V was clipped by 7 bases and J by 0 bases; unmatched bases: 12. This CDR3 is CAITAGSGGTISYEQYF. The CDR3, as DNA: TGTGCCATCACCGCGGGTAGCGGGGGGACGATCTCCTACGAGCAGTACTTC.

This chain connects TRBV5-4 to TRBJ2-1; the match to TRBD2 covers 10 bases. Trimming at V came to 1 base and at J to 5 bases, leaving 6 bases not matched to a gene. Germline V gene data show CDR1 as SGHNT and CDR2 as YYREEE (reference sequence). This CDR3 is built from 16 residues. CDR3 protein: CASSLPTSGPNNEQFF. The CDR3 nucleotides are TGTGCCAGCAGCTTGCCGACTAGCGGGCCTAACAATGAGCAGTTCTTC.

The V gene is TRBV24-1, the J gene TRBJ1-2, with D hard to call. The CDR3 loop spans 12 amino acids. CDR1 is KGHDR and CDR2 is SFDVKD in the germline V gene. Deletions cut 9 bases from V and 3 bases from J, with 10 bases between. The CDR3, as DNA: TGTGCCACCGGCCCCCAAGACTATGGCTACACCTTC. The encoded protein is CATGPQDYGYTF.

V is TRBV3-1 (or the pseudogene TRBV3-2) and J is TRBJ1-3, with TRBD1 identical over 7 bases. J was trimmed by 1 base and V by 4 bases; bases with no gene match: 4. CDR3 length: 15 residues. Looked up from germline, CDR1 is LGHDT and CDR2 is YNNKEL (reference sequence). The CDR3 DNA reads TGTGCCAGCAGCCCCAACAGGGGATCTGGAAACACCATATATTTT. Residues: CASSPNRGSGNTIYF.

This rearrangement joins TRBV5-1 to TRBJ1-1; D not certain. V dropped 2 bases and J dropped 3 bases, with 8 bases sitting between them. Germline CDR1 reads SGHRS; CDR2 reads YFSETQ. The CDR3 has 13 residues. CDR3 bases: TGCGCCAGCAGCTTAAAATTAGACACTGAAGCTTTCTTT. It encodes CASSLKLDTEAFF.

This chain joins TRBV7-9 and TRBJ1-4; D may be TRBD1 (5 bases). Trimming cost V 3 bases and J 5 bases, with 13 bases left between them. Per germline, CDR1 SEHNR and CDR2 FQNEAQ (reference sequence). The CDR3 totals 15 residues. The DNA for the CDR3 is TGTGCCAGCAGCTTCCGGGACTCAAAGAATGAAAAACTGTTTTTT. Its translation is CASSFRDSKNEKLFF.

The chain combines TRBV3-1 (or the pseudogene TRBV3-2) with TRBJ1-2, with D tentatively TRBD1 (6 bases). Looked up from germline, CDR1 is LGHDT and CDR2 is YNNKEL (reference sequence). This CDR3 has 11 amino acids. V was clipped by 8 bases and J by 7 bases, with 11 bases between them. CDR3 region: CASGEGGGYTF. The CDR3 DNA follows: TGTGCCAGCGGGGAAGGGGGTGGCTACACCTTC.

By sample fraction, this clone is medium-sized. This sample includes further DNA sequences coding for the same CDR3. The chain links TRBV5-6 to TRBJ2-7, with TRBD1 matching 8 bases. The trim removed 5 bases at V and 3 bases at J, leaving 7 bases unmatched. Germline V gene lookup returns CDR1 SGHDT and CDR2 YYEEEE. There are 14 residues in the CDR3. CDR3 region: CASSFGTGLYEQYF. In DNA form, the CDR3 reads TGTGCCAGCAGTTTTGGGACAGGACTCTACGAGCAGTACTTC.

The rearrangement links TRBV7-3 to TRBJ2-3, with TRBD1 matching over 8 bases. This CDR3 is built from 14 residues. Germline lookup yields CDR1 SGHTA and CDR2 FQGTGA. V was clipped by 8 bases and J by 2 bases; unmatched bases: 6. The CDR3 is CASSQGAATDTQYF. The CDR3 nucleotides are TGTGCCAGCTCTCAGGGGGCGGCCACAGATACGCAGTATTTT.

This chain uses TRBV7-2 with TRBJ2-2; D uncertain. This CDR3 is 13 amino acids long. Trimming shortened V by 5 bases and J by 1 base, and 5 bases separated the two germline ends. CDR1 is SGHTA and CDR2 is FQGNSA in the germline V gene. The CDR3 sequence is CASSAMNTGELFF. The CDR3 DNA is TGTGCCAGCAGCGCGATGAACACCGGGGAGCTGTTTTTT.

The chain combines TRBV11-2 with TRBJ1-2, with a possible D match to TRBD1 (5 bases). The CDR3 runs to 15 residues. From germline, CDR1 is SGHAT and CDR2 FQNNGV. Trimming cost V 1 base and J 2 bases, with 11 bases left between them. The CDR3 spells CASSLGQPSNYGYTF. Written as DNA, the CDR3 is TGTGCCAGCAGCTTAGGACAGCCATCAAACTATGGCTACACCTTC.

The genes are TRBV29-1 and TRBJ2-2; the D gene is possibly TRBD2 (6 bases). The CDR3 has 22 amino acids. With 4 bases removed from V and 6 bases from J, the gap between germline ends came to 39 bases. CDR1 and CDR2 from the germline V gene are SQVTM and ANQGSEA. CDR3 coding DNA: TGCAGCGTTGGGGGCCGCTACGTGGACTCCTCGCGTCTGGAGGAGGGCGCCGGGGAGCTGTTTTTT. It specifies CSVGGRYVDSSRLEEGAGELFF.

The chain carries TRBV11-2 and TRBJ2-1; TRBD2 agrees at 9 bases. The CDR3 consists of 14 residues. V dropped 2 bases and J dropped 4; count of bases not matched to a gene: 0. Looked up from germline, CDR1 is SGHAT and CDR2 is FQNNGV. The CDR3 region is CASSLTSGYNEQFF. The CDR3 coding sequence is TGTGCCAGCAGCTTAACTAGCGGGTACAATGAGCAGTTCTTC.

This chain uses TRBV7-2 with TRBJ2-3, with 8 positions matching TRBD1. Per germline, CDR1 SGHTA and CDR2 FQGNSA. The V segment lost 9 bases and the J segment 4 bases; nucleotides outside the gene matches: 9. The CDR3 is 14 residues long. The chain's CDR3 is CASSRGHGADTQYF. The CDR3 DNA reads TGTGCCAGTAGCAGGGGGCATGGCGCAGATACGCAGTATTTT.

The J gene is TRBJ1-2, the V gene TRBV24-1; TRBD1 matches 9 bases. Germline values: CDR1 KGHDR, CDR2 SFDVKD. The trim removed 3 bases at V and 5 bases at J, leaving 9 bases unmatched. This CDR3 is 16 amino acids long. This CDR3 is CATSDQTGQGIYGYTF. The CDR3 nucleotides are TGTGCCACCAGTGATCAAACGGGACAGGGCATTTATGGCTACACCTTC.

The CDR3 spells CATSRAWTSGPHEQFF. The CDR3 nucleotides read TGTGCCACCAGCAGAGCTTGGACTAGCGGGCCCCATGAGCAGTTCTTC. The chain is built from TRBV15 and TRBJ2-1; TRBD2 agrees at 11 bases. The CDR3 contains 16 residues. Germline CDR1 and CDR2: LNHNV and YYDKDF (reference sequence). V lost 1 base, J lost 8 bases, and 7 bases stayed unmatched.

J is TRBJ2-7 and V is TRBV28; D gene uncertain. Looked up from germline, CDR1 is MDHEN and CDR2 is SYDVKM. The length of the CDR3 is 12 residues. Trimming stripped 6 bases from V and 3 bases from J, with 9 bases between. CDR3 sequence reads: CASRNSYYEQYF. CDR3 coding DNA: TGTGCCAGCAGGAACAGCTACTACGAGCAGTACTTC.

This rearrangement joins TRBV27 to TRBJ1-4, with a weak D call TRBD1 (6 bases). Germline-derived CDR1 and CDR2 are MNHEY and SMNVEV (reference sequence). V was pared by 4 bases and J by 0 bases, with 9 bases between. This CDR3 has 15 amino acids. CDR3 bases: TGTGCCAGCAGTTCAAACAGGGCAACTAATGAAAAACTGTTTTTT. It specifies CASSSNRATNEKLFF.

This clone showed up just a few times. The CDR3 spells CSVDEGGYTF. CDR3 in DNA: TGCAGCGTTGATGAGGGTGGCTACACCTTC. The chain is built from TRBV29-1 and TRBJ1-2; D gene ambiguous. The germline gives CDR1 SQVTM, CDR2 ANQGSEA. This CDR3 contains 10 residues. V lost 3 bases to trimming and J lost 7 bases, with 6 bases between them.

The chain couples TRBV7-2 to TRBJ1-1, with a tentative D call TRBD1 (6 bases). Germline V CDR1 and CDR2: SGHTA, FQGNSA. Trimming left V 6 bases short and J 3 bases short, with 11 bases between. The CDR3 extends over 13 amino acids. The CDR3 here is CASRLDRDTEAFF. The CDR3 coding sequence is TGTGCCAGCAGGCTGGACAGAGACACTGAAGCTTTCTTT.

This chain joins TRBV12-3 or TRBV12-4 and TRBJ1-6, with D possibly matching TRBD1 (6 bases). This CDR3 region has 12 residues. The germline V and J ends were trimmed by 6 bases and 8 bases, with 8 bases remaining between them. The CDR3 sequence: CASRGADSPLHF. CDR3 in DNA: TGTGCCAGCAGGGGGGCGGATTCACCCCTCCACTTT.

The rearrangement uses TRBV21-1 and TRBJ2-1; the D call of TRBD2 is as the table states it, not checked on the DNA. TRBV21-1 is flagged as a pseudogene. The CDR3 runs 15 residues. CDR3 DNA sequence: TGTGCCAGCAGCGCGACTAGCGGGGTATACAATGAGCAGTTCTTC. As protein: CASSATSGVYNEQFF.

The rearrangement joins TRBV4-1 to TRBJ1-5; 10 nucleotides line up with TRBD1. Germline assignment: CDR1 MGHRA and CDR2 YSYEKL. V lost 3 bases, J lost 0 bases, and 14 bases stayed unmatched. The length of the CDR3 is 20 residues. CDR3 nucleotide sequence: TGCGCCAGCAGCCACCGAATCGGGACAGGGGACAGGGCTAGCAATCAGCCCCAGCATTTT. As protein: CASSHRIGTGDRASNQPQHF.

The chain uses TRBV2 and TRBJ1-5; D is unresolved. The CDR3 is 13 residues long. The germline gives CDR1 SNHLY, CDR2 FYNNEI. The V gene lost 6 bases and the J gene lost 0 bases, with 6 bases spanning the gap. CDR3 protein: CASRQNSNQPQHF. Written as DNA, the CDR3 is TGTGCCAGCAGACAGAATAGCAATCAGCCCCAGCATTTT.

In DNA, the CDR3 is TGTGCCAGCAGTTACGAACAGGGCCATCTAATGAACACTGAAGCTTTCTTT. It yields the protein CASSYEQGHLMNTEAFF. The chain uses TRBV6-2 or TRBV6-3 and TRBJ1-1; D is possibly TRBD1 (6 bases). Germline V gene lookup returns CDR1 MNHEY and CDR2 SVGEGT. This CDR3 region has 17 residues. The V and J ends lost 2 bases and 0 bases respectively, with 16 bases between them.

By share, this clone ranks as medium-sized (0.01 to 0.1%). The chain links TRBV7-2 to TRBJ2-5; 8 positions match TRBD2. This CDR3 spans 15 amino acids. The V segment lost 2 bases and the J segment 1 base; nucleotides outside the gene matches: 3. Germline loops: CDR1 SGHTA, CDR2 FQGNSA. Written as DNA, the CDR3 is TGTGCCAGCAGCTTATCAGCGGGAGTCCAAGAGACCCAGTACTTC. Amino acid sequence: CASSLSAGVQETQYF.

The chain couples TRBV27 to TRBJ1-1, with a possible D match to TRBD1 (6 bases). V dropped 6 bases and J dropped 5 bases, with 7 bases sitting between them. Germline loops: CDR1 MNHEY, CDR2 SMNVEV (reference sequence). There are 11 residues in the CDR3. CDR3 sequence reads: CASRDRTEAFF. The CDR3 nucleotides are TGTGCCAGCAGGGACAGAACTGAAGCTTTCTTT.

The V gene is TRBV7-2, the J gene TRBJ1-2; D is uncertain. Trimming shortened V by 2 bases and J by 7 bases, and 8 bases separated the two germline ends. Looked up from germline, CDR1 is SGHTA and CDR2 is FQGNSA. The CDR3 is made up of 12 amino acids. The CDR3 protein is CASSLSRAGYTF. The DNA for the CDR3 is TGTGCCAGCAGCTTATCGAGGGCTGGCTACACCTTC.

The CDR3 DNA reads as TGTGCCAGCAGTTTGACTCCCGGGAGTTACGAGCAGTACTTC. Amino acid sequence: CASSLTPGSYEQYF. The chain has TRBV27 and TRBJ2-7; TRBD2 might be the D (6 bases). From germline, CDR1 is MNHEY and CDR2 SMNVEV (reference sequence). Trimming took off 3 bases at V and 4 bases at J, with 13 bases between the two ends. The CDR3 is 14 amino acids.